A single sample gave rise to the 10 T cell receptor beta chains below, sequenced in a study of human T cells and chemical hapten exposure. TCRdb independently ran MiXCR on the RACE reads; one entry per CDR3 protein. Among about 190,000 distinct CDR3 sequences listed, approximately 26% were seen once. Time point given: patch test 3, about 24 weeks after DPC sensitization. As to treatment: therapeutic diphenylcyclopropenone sensitization with weekly scalp DPC. Sample: whole blood, taken in connection with sensitization to the hapten diphenylcyclopropenone (DPC). These receptors all come from a woman aged 35 to 49 with alopecia areata. Some clones in this sample may be carry-over from other donors' samples.

The table lists this clonotype with a few counts. The V call is TRBV20-1, the J call TRBJ2-1, with 9 bases matching TRBD1. Trimming took 6 bases from V and 5 from J; bases not matched to a gene: 8. The CDR3 length is 14 residues. Looked up from germline, CDR1 is DFQATT and CDR2 is SNEGSKA (reference sequence). The CDR3 protein is CSATGQGTNNEQFF. Here the CDR3 DNA reads TGCAGTGCAACCGGACAGGGGACTAACAATGAGCAGTTCTTC.

This clonotype was recorded a few times. The rearrangement uses TRBV7-2 and TRBJ2-7; the D gene is possibly TRBD2 (6 bases). CDR1 SGHTA and CDR2 FQGNSA come from the germline V gene. The V end lost 5 bases, the J end lost 5 bases, and 16 bases lay between the germline ends. The CDR3 consists of 14 residues. Written as DNA, the CDR3 is TGTGCCAGCAGCCGCGTCGGAGGGGACCACGAGCAGTACTTC. Its protein is CASSRVGGDHEQYF.

This chain links TRBV29-1 with TRBJ2-7, with 9 nucleotides matching TRBD1. The V gene's germline CDR1 is SQVTM and CDR2 ANQGSEA. Trimming cost V 5 bases and J 4 bases; bases outside gene matches: 15. The CDR3 extends over 16 amino acids. The CDR3 DNA follows: TGCAGCGTTACGCCGGGACAGGGACGACAAAATTACGAGCAGTACTTC. Translation: CSVTPGQGRQNYEQYF.

J is TRBJ2-2 and V is TRBV2; 7 nucleotides line up with TRBD2. V dropped 9 bases and J dropped 7; count of bases not matched to a gene: 14. From germline, CDR1 is SNHLY and CDR2 FYNNEI. This CDR3 region has 15 residues. The CDR3 loop is CASYRAGLLVGELFF. The DNA for the CDR3 is TGTGCCAGTTATAGAGCGGGATTGTTGGTCGGGGAGCTGTTTTTT.

The J gene is TRBJ2-7, the V gene TRBV27; 7 bases line up with TRBD1. CDR1 is MNHEY and CDR2 is SMNVEV in the germline V gene (reference sequence). J was trimmed by 3 bases and V by 2 bases; bases with no gene match: 4. This CDR3 has 14 residues. CDR3 in amino acids: CASSLDRAGYEQYF. The CDR3 DNA sequence: TGTGCCAGCAGTTTAGACAGGGCGGGCTACGAGCAGTACTTC.

CDR3 DNA sequence: TGCGCCAGCAGCCGGGCGGGGACAGATACGCAGTATTTT. Its translation: CASSRAGTDTQYF. The gene calls are TRBV4-1 and TRBJ2-3; a possible D gene is TRBD2 (6 bases). Germline V gene data show CDR1 as MGHRA and CDR2 as YSYEKL. CDR3 size: 13 residues. Trimming cost V 4 bases and J 3 bases, with 8 bases left between them.

There are a few counts of this clonotype. This chain connects TRBV6-5 to TRBJ2-3, with 8 bases aligning to TRBD1. The germline gives CDR1 MNHEY, CDR2 SVGAGI. The V and J ends lost 5 bases and 5 bases, in that order; junction bases with no gene match: 9. The CDR3 covers 15 residues. CDR3 loop: CASSTMDRELDTQYF. CDR3 in DNA: TGTGCCAGCAGTACCATGGACAGGGAATTAGATACGCAGTATTTT.

The V and J genes are TRBV6-2 or TRBV6-3 and TRBJ2-2; the match to TRBD2 covers 13 bases. V trimming: 7 bases; J trimming: 3 bases; junction bases outside the gene matches: 5. The CDR3 length is 16 residues. Per the germline V gene, CDR1 is MNHEY and CDR2 is SVGEGT. In nucleotides, the CDR3 is TGTGCCAGCATACGGACTAGCGGGAGACACACCGGGGAGCTGTTTTTT. It yields the protein CASIRTSGRHTGELFF.

The sample holds many counts of this clonotype. The chain links TRBV20-1 to TRBJ2-5; TRBD2 matches at 14 bases. The CDR3 runs to 18 residues. Germline lookup yields CDR1 DFQATT and CDR2 SNEGSKA (reference sequence). The junction had 11 bases not matched to a gene; V was cut back by 0 bases and J by 5 bases. The CDR3, as DNA: TGCAGTGCTAGAGACCCCAGACTAGCGGGAGGGACTGGGGAGACCCAGTACTTC. Translated, it gives CSARDPRLAGGTGETQYF.

V and J are TRBV6-2 or TRBV6-3 and TRBJ2-2; weak D call: TRBD1 (5 bases). Germline values: CDR1 MNHEY, CDR2 SVGEGT. The V and J ends lost 5 bases and 5 bases respectively, with 12 bases between them. CDR3 length: 14 amino acids. This CDR3 reads CASSETAGTGELFF. The CDR3 bases are TGTGCCAGCAGTGAGACAGCTGGGACCGGGGAGCTGTTTTTT.